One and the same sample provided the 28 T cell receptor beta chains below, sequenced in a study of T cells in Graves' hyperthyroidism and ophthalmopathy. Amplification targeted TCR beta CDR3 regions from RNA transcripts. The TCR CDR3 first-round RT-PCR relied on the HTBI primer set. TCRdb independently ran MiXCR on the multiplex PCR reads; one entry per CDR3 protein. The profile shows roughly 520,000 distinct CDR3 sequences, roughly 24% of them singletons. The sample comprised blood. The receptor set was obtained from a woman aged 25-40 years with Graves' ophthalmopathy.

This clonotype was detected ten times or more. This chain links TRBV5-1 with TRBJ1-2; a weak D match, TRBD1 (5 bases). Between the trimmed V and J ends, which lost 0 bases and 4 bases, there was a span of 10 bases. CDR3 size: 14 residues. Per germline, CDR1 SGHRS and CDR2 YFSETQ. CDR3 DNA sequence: TGCGCCAGCAGCTTGGTCGGGACCTCCTATGGCTACACCTTC. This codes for CASSLVGTSYGYTF.

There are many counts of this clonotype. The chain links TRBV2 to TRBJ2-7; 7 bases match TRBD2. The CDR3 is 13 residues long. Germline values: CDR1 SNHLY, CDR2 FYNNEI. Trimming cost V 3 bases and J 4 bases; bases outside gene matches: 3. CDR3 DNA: TGTGCCAGCAGTGACCTAGCGGTTTACGAGCAGTACTTC. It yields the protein CASSDLAVYEQYF.

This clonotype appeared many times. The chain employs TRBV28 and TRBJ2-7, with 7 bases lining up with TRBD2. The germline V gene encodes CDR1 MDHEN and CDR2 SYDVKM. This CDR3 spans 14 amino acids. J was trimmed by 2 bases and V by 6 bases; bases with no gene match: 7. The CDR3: CASRPLGGTYEQYF. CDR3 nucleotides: TGTGCCAGCAGACCCCTGGGAGGGACCTACGAGCAGTACTTC. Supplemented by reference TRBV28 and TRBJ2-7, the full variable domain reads DVKVTQSSRYLVKRTGEKVFLECVQDMDHENMFWYRQDPGLGLRLIYFSYDVKMKEKGDIPEGYSVSREKKERFSLILESASTNQTSMYLCASRPLGGTYEQYFGPGTRLTVT.

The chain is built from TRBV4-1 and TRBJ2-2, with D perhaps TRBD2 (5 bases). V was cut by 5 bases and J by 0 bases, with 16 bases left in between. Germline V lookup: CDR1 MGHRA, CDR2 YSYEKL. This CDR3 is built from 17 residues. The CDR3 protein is CASSEGRASSNTGELFF. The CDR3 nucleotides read TGCGCCAGCAGCGAGGGTAGGGCTAGCTCGAACACCGGGGAGCTGTTTTTT.

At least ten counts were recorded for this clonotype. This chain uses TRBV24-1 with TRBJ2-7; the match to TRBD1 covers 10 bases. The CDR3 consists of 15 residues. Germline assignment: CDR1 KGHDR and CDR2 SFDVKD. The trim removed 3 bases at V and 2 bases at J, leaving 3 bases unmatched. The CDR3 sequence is CATSDPGQGTYEQYF. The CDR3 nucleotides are TGTGCCACCAGTGATCCGGGACAGGGGACCTACGAGCAGTACTTC.

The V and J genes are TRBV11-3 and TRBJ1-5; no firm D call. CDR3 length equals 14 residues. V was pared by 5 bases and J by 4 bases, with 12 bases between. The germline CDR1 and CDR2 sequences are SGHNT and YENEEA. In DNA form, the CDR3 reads TGTGCCAGCAGCCCCGAGGGTCGAAATCAGCCCCAGCATTTT. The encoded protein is CASSPEGRNQPQHF.

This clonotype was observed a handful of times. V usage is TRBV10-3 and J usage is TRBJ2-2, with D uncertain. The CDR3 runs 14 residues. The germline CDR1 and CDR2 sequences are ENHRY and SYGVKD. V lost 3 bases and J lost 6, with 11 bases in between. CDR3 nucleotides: TGTGCCATCAGTGAAACAAGAACCGCCGGGGAGCTGTTTTTT. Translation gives CAISETRTAGELFF.

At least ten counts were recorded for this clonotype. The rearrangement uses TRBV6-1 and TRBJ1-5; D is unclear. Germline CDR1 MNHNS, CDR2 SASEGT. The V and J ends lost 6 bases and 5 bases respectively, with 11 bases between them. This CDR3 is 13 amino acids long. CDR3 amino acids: CASSPGLHQPQHF. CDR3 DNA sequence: TGTGCCAGCAGCCCCGGTCTGCATCAGCCCCAGCATTTT.

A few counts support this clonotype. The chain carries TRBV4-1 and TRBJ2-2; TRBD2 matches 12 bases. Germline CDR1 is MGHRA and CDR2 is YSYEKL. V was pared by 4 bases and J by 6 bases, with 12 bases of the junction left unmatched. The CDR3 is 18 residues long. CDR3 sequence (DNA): TGCGCCAGCAGCCCCCCTAGCGGGGGGGCACGGTTGTCCGGGGAGCTGTTTTTT. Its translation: CASSPPSGGARLSGELFF.

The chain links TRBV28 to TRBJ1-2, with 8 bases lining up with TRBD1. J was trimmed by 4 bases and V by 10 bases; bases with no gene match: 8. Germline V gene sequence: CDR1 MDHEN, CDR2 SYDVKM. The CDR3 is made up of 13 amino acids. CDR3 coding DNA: TGTGCCACCATGCCCGGGACAGGCTATGGCTACACCTTC. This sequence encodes CATMPGTGYGYTF.

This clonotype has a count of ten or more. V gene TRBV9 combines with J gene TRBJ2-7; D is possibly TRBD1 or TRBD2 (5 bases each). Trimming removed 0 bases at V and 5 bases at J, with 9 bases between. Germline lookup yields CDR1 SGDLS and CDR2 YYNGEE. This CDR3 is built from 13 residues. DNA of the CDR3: TGTGCCAGCAGCGTAGGATTGGGGGACGAGCAGTACTTC. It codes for CASSVGLGDEQYF.

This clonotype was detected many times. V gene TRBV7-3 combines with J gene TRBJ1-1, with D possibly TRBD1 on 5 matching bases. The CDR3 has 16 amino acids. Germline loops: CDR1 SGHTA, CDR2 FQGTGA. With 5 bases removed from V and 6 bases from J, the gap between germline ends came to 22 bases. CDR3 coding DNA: TGTGCCAGCAGCCTAGGACCGCGAGGGGTTTGGGCTGAAGCTTTCTTT. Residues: CASSLGPRGVWAEAFF.

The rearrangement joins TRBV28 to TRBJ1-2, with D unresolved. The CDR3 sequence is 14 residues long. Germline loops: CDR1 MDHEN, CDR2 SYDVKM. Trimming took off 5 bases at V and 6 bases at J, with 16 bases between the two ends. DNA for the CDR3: TGTGCCAGCAGTAAAAGGACCGACGTACATGGCTACACCTTC. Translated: CASSKRTDVHGYTF.

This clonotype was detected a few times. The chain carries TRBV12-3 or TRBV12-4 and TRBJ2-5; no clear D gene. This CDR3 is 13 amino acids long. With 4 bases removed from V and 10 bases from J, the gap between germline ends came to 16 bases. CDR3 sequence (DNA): TGTGCCAGCAGTTCGGCATTCCAAGGAGACCAGTACTTC. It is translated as CASSSAFQGDQYF.

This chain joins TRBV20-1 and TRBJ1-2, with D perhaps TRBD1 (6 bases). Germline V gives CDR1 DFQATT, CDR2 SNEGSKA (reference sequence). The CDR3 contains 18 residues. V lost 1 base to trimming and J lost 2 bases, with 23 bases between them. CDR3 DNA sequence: TGCAGTGCTAGAGCCACGCTCTCACAGGGAGGTGGGAACTATGGCTACACCTTC. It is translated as CSARATLSQGGGNYGYTF.

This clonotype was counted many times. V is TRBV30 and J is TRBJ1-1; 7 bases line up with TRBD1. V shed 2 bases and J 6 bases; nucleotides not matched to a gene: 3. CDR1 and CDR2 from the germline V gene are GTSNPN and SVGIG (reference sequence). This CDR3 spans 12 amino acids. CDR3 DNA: TGTGCCTGGAGTAACAGGGGCGCTGAAGCTTTCTTT. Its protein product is CAWSNRGAEAFF.

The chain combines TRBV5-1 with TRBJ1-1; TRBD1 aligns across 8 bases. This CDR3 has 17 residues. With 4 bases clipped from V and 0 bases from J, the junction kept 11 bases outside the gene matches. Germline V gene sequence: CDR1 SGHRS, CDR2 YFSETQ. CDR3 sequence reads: CASSLIGTGDMNTEAFF. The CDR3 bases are TGCGCCAGCAGCCTAATAGGGACAGGAGACATGAACACTGAAGCTTTCTTT.

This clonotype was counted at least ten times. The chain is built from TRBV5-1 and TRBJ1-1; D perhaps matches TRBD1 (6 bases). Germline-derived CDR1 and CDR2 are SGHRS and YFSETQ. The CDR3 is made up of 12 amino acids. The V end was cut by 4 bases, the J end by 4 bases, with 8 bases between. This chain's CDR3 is CASSVQGTEAFF. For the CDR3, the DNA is TGCGCCAGCAGCGTACAGGGCACTGAAGCTTTCTTT.

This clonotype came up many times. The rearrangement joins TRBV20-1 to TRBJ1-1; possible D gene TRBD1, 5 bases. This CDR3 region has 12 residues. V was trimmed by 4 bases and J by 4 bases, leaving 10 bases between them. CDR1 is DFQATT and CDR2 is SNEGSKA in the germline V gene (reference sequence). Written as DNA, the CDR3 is TGCAGTGCTATGCTGGGGCCCACTGAAGCTTTCTTT. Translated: CSAMLGPTEAFF.

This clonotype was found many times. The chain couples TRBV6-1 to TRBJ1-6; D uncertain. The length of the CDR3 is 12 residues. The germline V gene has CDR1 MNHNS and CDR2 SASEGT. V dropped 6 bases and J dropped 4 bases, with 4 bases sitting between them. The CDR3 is CASSLYNSPLHF. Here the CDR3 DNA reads TGTGCCAGCAGCTTGTATAATTCACCCCTCCACTTT.

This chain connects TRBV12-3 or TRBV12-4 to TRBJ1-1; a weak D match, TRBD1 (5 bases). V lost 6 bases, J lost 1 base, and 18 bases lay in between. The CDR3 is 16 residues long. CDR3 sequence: CASRQTPGRQNTEAFF. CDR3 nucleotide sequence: TGTGCCAGCAGGCAGACACCGGGACGGCAGAACACTGAAGCTTTCTTT.

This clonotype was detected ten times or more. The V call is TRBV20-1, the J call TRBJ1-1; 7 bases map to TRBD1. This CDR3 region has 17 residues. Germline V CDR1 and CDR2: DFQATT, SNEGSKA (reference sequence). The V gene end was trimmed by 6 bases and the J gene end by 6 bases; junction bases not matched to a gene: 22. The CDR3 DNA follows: TGCAGTGCAACCAAGGCGGGGGGGGACAGTGTTATTTCTGAAGCTTTCTTT. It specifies CSATKAGGDSVISEAFF.

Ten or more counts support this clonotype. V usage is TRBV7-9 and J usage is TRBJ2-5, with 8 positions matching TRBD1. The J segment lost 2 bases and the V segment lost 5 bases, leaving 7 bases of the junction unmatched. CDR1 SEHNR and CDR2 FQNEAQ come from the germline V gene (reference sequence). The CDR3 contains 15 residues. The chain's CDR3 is CASSPPRTGQETQYF. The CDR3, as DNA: TGTGCCAGCAGCCCTCCCAGGACAGGGCAAGAGACCCAGTACTTC.

CDR3 sequence reads: CASSFGRGPAGELFF. CDR3 bases: TGTGCCAGCAGCTTTGGTCGGGGGCCCGCCGGGGAGCTGTTTTTT. V gene TRBV7-3 combines with J gene TRBJ2-2; perhaps D is TRBD1 or TRBD2 (6 bases each). V gave up 3 bases and J gave up 6 bases, with 14 bases separating them. CDR1 SGHTA and CDR2 FQGTGA come from the germline V gene. This CDR3 spans 15 amino acids. Full variable domain (rest looked up from reference TRBV7-3 and TRBJ2-2): GAGVSQTPSNKVTEKGKYVELRCDPISGHTALYWYRQSLGQGPEFLIYFQGTGAADDSGLPNDRFFAVRPEGSVSTLKIQRTERGDSAVYLCASSFGRGPAGELFFGEGSRLTVL.

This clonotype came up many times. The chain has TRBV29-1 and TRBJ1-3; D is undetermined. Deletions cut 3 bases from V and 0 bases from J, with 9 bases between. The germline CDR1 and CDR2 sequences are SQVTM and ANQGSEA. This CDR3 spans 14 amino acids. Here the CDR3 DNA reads TGCAGCGTTGAGGGCATAAACTCTGGAAACACCATATATTTT. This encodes CSVEGINSGNTIYF.

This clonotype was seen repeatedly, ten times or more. DNA of the CDR3: TGCAGTGCTAGATGGGGTACAGGCTCCTACGAGCAGTACTTC. This encodes CSARWGTGSYEQYF. The chain combines TRBV20-1 with TRBJ2-7; perhaps TRBD1 as D (5 bases). Germline assignment: CDR1 DFQATT and CDR2 SNEGSKA (reference sequence). The V end was cut by 2 bases, the J end by 0 bases, with 11 bases between. The CDR3 covers 14 residues.

Written as DNA, the CDR3 is TGTGCCAGCAGACCTACAGGGTATGGATTCGGCTACACCTTC. This encodes CASRPTGYGFGYTF. The chain carries TRBV11-1 and TRBJ1-2; D might be TRBD1 (6 bases). Germline-derived CDR1 and CDR2 are SGHAT and FQDESV (reference sequence). Trimming took 6 bases from V and 8 from J, leaving 19 bases between them. This CDR3 spans 14 amino acids.

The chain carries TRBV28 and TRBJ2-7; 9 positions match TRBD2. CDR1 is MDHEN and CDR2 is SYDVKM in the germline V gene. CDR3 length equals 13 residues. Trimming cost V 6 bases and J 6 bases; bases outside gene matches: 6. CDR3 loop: CASRGTSTVEQYF. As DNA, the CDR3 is TGTGCCAGCAGAGGGACTAGCACGGTCGAGCAGTACTTC.